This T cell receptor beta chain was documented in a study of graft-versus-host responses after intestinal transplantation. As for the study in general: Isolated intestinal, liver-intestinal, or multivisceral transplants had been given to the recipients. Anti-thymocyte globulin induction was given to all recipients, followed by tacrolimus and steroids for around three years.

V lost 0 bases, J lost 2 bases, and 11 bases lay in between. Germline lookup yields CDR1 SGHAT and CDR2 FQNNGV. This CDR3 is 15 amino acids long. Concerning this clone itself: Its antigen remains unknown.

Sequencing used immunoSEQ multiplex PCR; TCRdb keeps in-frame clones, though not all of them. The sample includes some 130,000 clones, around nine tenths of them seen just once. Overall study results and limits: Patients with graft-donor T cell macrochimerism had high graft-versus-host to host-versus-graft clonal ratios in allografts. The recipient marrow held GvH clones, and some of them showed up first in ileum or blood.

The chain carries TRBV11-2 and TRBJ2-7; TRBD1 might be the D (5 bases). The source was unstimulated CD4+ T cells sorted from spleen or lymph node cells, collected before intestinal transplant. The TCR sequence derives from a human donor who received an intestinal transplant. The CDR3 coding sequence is TGTGCCAGCAGCTTAGATCACAGGTCAGCCTACGAGCAGTACTTC. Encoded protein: CASSLDHRSAYEQYF.